This TCR beta chain emerged from a study of shared clonotypes between healthy human individuals. This CDR3 is built from 12 residues. Germline-derived CDR1 and CDR2 are MGHDK and SYGVNS. Trimming removed 6 bases at V and 8 bases at J, with 10 bases between. The naive CD8 subset, CD45RO-negative cells positively selected for CCR7, excluded terminally differentiated effector memory CD45RA+ cells. Samples underwent the assay at deep level. Sequenced by immunoSEQ multiplex PCR; TCRdb stores in-frame clones only, minus some. In the table there are about 2 million clones, roughly 95% of which are singletons.

This receptor was identified in a young man in good health. This chain links TRBV25-1 with TRBJ1-4; D is uncertain. The sequenced sample consisted of naive CD8+ T cells sorted from blood. CDR3 loop: CASSGDWEKLFF. CDR3 DNA sequence: TGTGCCAGCAGCGGCGATTGGGAAAAACTGTTTTTT.